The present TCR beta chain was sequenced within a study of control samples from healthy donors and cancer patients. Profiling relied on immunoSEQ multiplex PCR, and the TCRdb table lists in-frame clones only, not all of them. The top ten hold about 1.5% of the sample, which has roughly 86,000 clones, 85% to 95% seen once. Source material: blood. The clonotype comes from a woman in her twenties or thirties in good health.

The CDR3: CAGTRGGLNTEAFF. CDR3 bases: TGTGCCGGGACGAGAGGGGGCTTAAACACTGAAGCTTTCTTT. The gene calls are TRBV7-9 and TRBJ1-1; 7 bases fit TRBD1. Germline lookup yields CDR1 SEHNR and CDR2 FQNEAQ (reference sequence). The CDR3 consists of 14 residues. The V gene end was trimmed by 11 bases and the J gene end by 2 bases; junction bases not matched to a gene: 11.